The T cell receptor beta chain under discussion was sequenced for a study of a mutant IDH1 vaccine in newly diagnosed glioma. Germline V lookup: CDR1 LNHNV, CDR2 YYDKDF (reference sequence). Trimming removed 5 bases from V and 3 bases from J, with 24 bases in between. CDR3 length: 18 amino acids. Time point in this sample: week 35, safety follow-up. Topical imiquimod was applied with each vaccine dose, which held 300 ug of mutant IDH1 20-mer peptide. This clone was observed once. Its target is unknown. Here immunoSEQ multiplex PCR was the method, and the copy in TCRdb shows in-frame clones only, minus some. This sample has roughly 54,000 clones, with around 80% found just once.

The chain joins TRBV15 to TRBJ2-3; tentatively, D is TRBD1 or TRBD2 (5 bases each). The starting material was PBMCs, obtained from a glioma patient whose treatment included an IDH1 peptide vaccine. The TCR sequence derives from a woman aged 18-29 years with glioma. The CDR3 here is CATSSTTTGLGGTDTQYF. CDR3 coding DNA: TGTGCCACCAGCTCGACGACAACGGGGCTCGGAGGAACAGATACGCAGTATTTT.